Below are 20 T cell receptor beta chains sequenced from a single sample in a study of cytomegalovirus exposure and HLA in healthy donors (dated by TCRdb to about 2017). Library preparation used the immunoSEQ multiplex PCR assay. A mixture of 60 forward primers for TCR Vbeta segments and 13 reverse primers for TCR Jbeta segments was used in the multiplex PCR. Imported from immuneACCESS, the table was reduced by TCRdb to in-frame sequences with V and J called. These copies leave out some clones; in studies compared against another copy, an unresolved V gene accounts for under half, and the cause of the remainder is not known. The table for this sample lists approximately 100,000 clones; 65% to 80% of them were counted only once. Together, the top ten hold approximately 9.2% of the sample. Sample: PBMCs. These receptors were taken from a human donor in good health.

The chain employs TRBV6-5 and TRBJ2-7; 9 bases match TRBD1. J lost 4 bases, V lost 2 bases, and 6 bases had no gene match. This CDR3 has 15 residues. Germline loops: CDR1 MNHEY, CDR2 SVGAGI. The CDR3 region has the DNA TGTGCCAGCAGTTACCCCGGACAGGGGAGATACGAGCAGTACTTC. Protein sequence: CASSYPGQGRYEQYF.

The chain uses TRBV2 and TRBJ2-5; 8 bases are shared with TRBD2. This CDR3 has 15 residues. Looked up from germline, CDR1 is SNHLY and CDR2 is FYNNEI. J lost 5 bases, V lost 7 bases, and 12 bases had no gene match. The CDR3 nucleotides read TGTGCCAGCAAGAGGACTAGCATCAAGCAGGAGACCCAGTACTTC. It specifies CASKRTSIKQETQYF.

The V and J genes are TRBV4-3 and TRBJ1-1; TRBD1 matches 9 bases. CDR3 length equals 15 residues. Per the germline V gene, CDR1 is LGHNA and CDR2 is YSLEER. V lost 2 bases, J lost 2 bases, and 3 bases stayed unmatched. The CDR3: CASSQWGQGNTEAFF. CDR3 in DNA: TGCGCCAGCAGCCAATGGGGACAGGGAAACACTGAAGCTTTCTTT.

V is TRBV25-1 and J is TRBJ2-7; D is possibly TRBD2 (5 bases). With 2 bases removed from V and 2 bases from J, the gap between germline ends came to 13 bases. This CDR3 is 15 amino acids long. Germline V CDR1 and CDR2: MGHDK, SYGVNS. CDR3 amino acids: CASSEARDGPYEQYF. The DNA of the CDR3 is TGTGCCAGCAGTGAAGCCCGGGATGGACCCTACGAGCAGTACTTC.

The V gene is TRBV2, the J gene TRBJ2-7; TRBD2 matches at 8 bases. The CDR3 has 14 residues. CDR1 SNHLY and CDR2 FYNNEI come from the germline V gene. Trimming at V came to 9 bases and at J to 6 bases, leaving 13 bases not matched to a gene. CDR3 protein: CASSPGLVSREQYF. Written as DNA, the CDR3 is TGTGCCAGTAGCCCGGGACTAGTGTCCCGCGAGCAGTACTTC.

The chain is built from TRBV7-2 and TRBJ2-1, with 8 bases fitting TRBD2. Germline V lookup: CDR1 SGHTA, CDR2 FQGNSA. The CDR3 length is 15 residues. J lost 2 bases, V lost 5 bases, and 5 bases had no gene match. The CDR3 nucleotides are TGTGCCAGCAGCGCCAGCGGGAGTGCCTACAATGAGCAGTTCTTC. Translating gives CASSASGSAYNEQFF.

Only one count was recorded for this clone. V gene TRBV19 combines with J gene TRBJ1-2, with D possibly TRBD1 on 6 matching bases. The V gene lost 4 bases and the J gene lost 4 bases, with 19 bases spanning the gap. Germline V gene data show CDR1 as LNHDA and CDR2 as SQIVND (reference sequence). This CDR3 contains 16 residues. This CDR3 reads CASSNVVKDRPYGYTF. The CDR3 nucleotides are TGTGCCAGTAGTAACGTGGTTAAAGACAGGCCCTATGGCTACACCTTC.

The rearrangement links TRBV13 to TRBJ2-7, with 9 bases aligning to TRBD2. This CDR3 spans 13 amino acids. The germline V gene encodes CDR1 PRHDT and CDR2 FYEKMQ (reference sequence). Trimming took 0 bases from V and 6 from J; bases not matched to a gene: 0. This CDR3 is CASSLGLAGEQYF. CDR3 sequence (DNA): TGTGCCAGCAGCTTAGGACTAGCGGGCGAGCAGTACTTC.

Regarding this clone: The junction departs from the called germline gene at one end, perhaps through a read error. V and J are TRBV5-8 and TRBJ2-7, with 9 bases fitting TRBD1. Germline CDR1 reads SGHTS; CDR2 reads YDEGEE. The CDR3 totals 15 residues. The CDR3 is CASSLAGTGTYEQYF. The CDR3 nucleotides read TGTGCCAGCAGTTTGGCCGGGACAGGGACGTACGAGCAGTACTTC.

This chain uses TRBV7-9 with TRBJ1-5; D unresolved. Germline V gives CDR1 SEHNR, CDR2 FQNEAQ (reference sequence). The V end was cut by 6 bases, the J end by 2 bases, with 11 bases between. The CDR3 covers 14 residues. CDR3 protein: CASSGGPGNQPQHF. DNA for the CDR3: TGTGCCAGCAGTGGAGGGCCGGGCAATCAGCCCCAGCATTTT.

In this sample, this clone turned up once. The CDR3 here is CASSATSGSSYEQYF. CDR3 sequence (DNA): TGTGCCAGCAGCGCAACTAGCGGGAGTTCCTACGAGCAGTACTTC. The chain recombines TRBV7-6 with TRBJ2-7, with 11 bases that match TRBD2. Germline-derived CDR1 and CDR2 are SGHVS and FNYEAQ. V lost 5 bases to trimming and J lost 1 base; unmatched junction nucleotides: 4. The CDR3 runs to 15 residues.

This chain connects TRBV5-6 to TRBJ2-5; 12 bases line up with TRBD1. Germline CDR1 is SGHDT and CDR2 is YYEEEE. The CDR3 has 15 residues. J was trimmed by 4 bases and V by 4 bases; bases with no gene match: 5. Here the CDR3 reads CASSEGQGARETQYF. CDR3 DNA: TGTGCCAGCAGCGAGGGACAGGGGGCTAGAGAGACCCAGTACTTC.

The chain couples TRBV6-5 to TRBJ2-7, with TRBD1 as a possible D gene (7 bases). V dropped 6 bases and J dropped 3 bases, with 12 bases sitting between them. CDR3 length: 13 amino acids. Germline CDR1 reads MNHEY; CDR2 reads SVGAGI. CDR3 nucleotides: TGTGCCAGCAGAAGACAGGGAGGCTACGAGCAGTACTTC. Translation gives CASRRQGGYEQYF.

The chain is built from TRBV6-5 and TRBJ2-1; perhaps TRBD2 as D (5 bases). CDR1 MNHEY and CDR2 SVGAGI come from the germline V gene. V was trimmed by 8 bases and J by 0 bases, leaving 14 bases between them. CDR3 length equals 15 residues. The CDR3 sequence is CASRRPRGSYNEQFF. CDR3 sequence (DNA): TGTGCCAGCCGGAGGCCCCGAGGCTCCTACAATGAGCAGTTCTTC.

In regard to this clone: At one boundary the junction diverges from the germline segment, which might be a read error. V gene TRBV7-9 combines with J gene TRBJ1-1; the D gene is possibly TRBD1 (5 bases). The V gene's germline CDR1 is SEHNR and CDR2 FQNEAQ (reference sequence). This CDR3 contains 14 residues. The CDR3 DNA follows: TGTTCCAGCAGCTTAGTCGGGGGGAACACTGAAGCTTTCTTT. Protein product: CSSSLVGGNTEAFF.

The V and J genes are TRBV10-1 and TRBJ2-7; 7 nucleotides match TRBD2. Germline V gene sequence: CDR1 WNHNN, CDR2 SYGVQD (reference sequence). The CDR3 sequence is 15 residues long. The V gene end was trimmed by 3 bases and the J gene end by 4 bases; junction bases not matched to a gene: 9. CDR3 sequence reads: CASSDPGLNIYEQYF. In nucleotides, the CDR3 is TGCGCCAGCAGTGATCCGGGACTAAATATATACGAGCAGTACTTC.

This sequence joins TRBV29-1 and TRBJ1-2; 7 bases agree with TRBD1. The length of the CDR3 is 15 residues. J lost 4 bases, V lost 0 bases, and 8 bases had no gene match. Looked up from germline, CDR1 is SQVTM and CDR2 is ANQGSEA. The CDR3, as DNA: TGCAGCGTTGAAGATCTGGCAGGGGGGAGCTATGGCTACACCTTC. It translates to CSVEDLAGGSYGYTF. Combining the CDR3 with reference TRBV29-1 and TRBJ1-2 gives the whole variable domain SAVISQKPSRDICQRGTSLTIQCQVDSQVTMMFWYRQQPGQSLTLIATANQGSEATYESGFVIDKFPISRPNLTFSTLTVSNMSPEDSSIYLCSVEDLAGGSYGYTFGSGTRLTVV.

The genes are TRBV7-6 and TRBJ1-4; no reliable D call. CDR3 length equals 14 residues. Germline V gives CDR1 SGHVS, CDR2 FNYEAQ. Deletions cut 4 bases from V and 8 bases from J, with 14 bases between. The CDR3 spells CASSSYAGIEKLFF. The CDR3 region has the DNA TGTGCCAGCAGCTCTTACGCCGGGATCGAAAAACTGTTTTTT. The full variable domain, with the rest looked up from reference TRBV7-6 and TRBJ1-4, is GAGVSQSPRYKVTKRGQDVALRCDPISGHVSLYWYRQALGQGPEFLTYFNYEAQQDKSGLPNDRFSAERPEGSISTLTIQRTEQRDSAMYRCASSSYAGIEKLFFGSGTQLSVL.

This clone was seen just once. This chain connects TRBV5-4 to TRBJ2-3; TRBD2 matches at 13 bases. J lost 0 bases, V lost 5 bases, and 12 bases had no gene match. Germline values: CDR1 SGHNT, CDR2 YYREEE (reference sequence). The length of the CDR3 is 19 residues. The CDR3 region is CASRPHRTSGSDSTDTQYF. The CDR3 DNA reads as TGTGCCAGCAGACCCCACAGGACTAGCGGGAGTGATAGCACAGATACGCAGTATTTT.

The chain recombines TRBV2 with TRBJ1-1, with 7 bases matching TRBD1. Germline V gene sequence: CDR1 SNHLY, CDR2 FYNNEI. Germline trimming cut 7 bases from V and 7 bases from J; bases unmatched to any gene: 9. This CDR3 has 13 amino acids. CDR3 nucleotide sequence: TGTGCCAGCACAGTCAGGGGGGATATTGAAGCTTTCTTT. Protein: CASTVRGDIEAFF.